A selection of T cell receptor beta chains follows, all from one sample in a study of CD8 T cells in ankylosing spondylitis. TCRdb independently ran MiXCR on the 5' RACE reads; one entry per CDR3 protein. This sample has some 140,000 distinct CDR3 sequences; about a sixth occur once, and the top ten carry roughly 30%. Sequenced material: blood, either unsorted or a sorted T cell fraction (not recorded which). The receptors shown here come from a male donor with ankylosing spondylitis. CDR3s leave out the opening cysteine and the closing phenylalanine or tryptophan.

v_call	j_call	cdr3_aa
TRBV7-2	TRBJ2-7	ASSLAPSGSLYEQY
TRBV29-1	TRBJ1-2	SVGREDGYT
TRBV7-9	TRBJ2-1	ASSLGGLANPKGEQF
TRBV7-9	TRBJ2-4	ASSPLAGAKNIQY
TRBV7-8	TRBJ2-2	ASSPDRANTGELF
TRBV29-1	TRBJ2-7	SVEVGVTESYEQY
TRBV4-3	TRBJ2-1	ASSHTSGSSYNEQF
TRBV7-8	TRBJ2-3	ASSLETKLAGYTDTQY
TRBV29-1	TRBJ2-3	SLFDGTQY
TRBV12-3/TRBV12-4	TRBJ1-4	ASSLSGANEKLF